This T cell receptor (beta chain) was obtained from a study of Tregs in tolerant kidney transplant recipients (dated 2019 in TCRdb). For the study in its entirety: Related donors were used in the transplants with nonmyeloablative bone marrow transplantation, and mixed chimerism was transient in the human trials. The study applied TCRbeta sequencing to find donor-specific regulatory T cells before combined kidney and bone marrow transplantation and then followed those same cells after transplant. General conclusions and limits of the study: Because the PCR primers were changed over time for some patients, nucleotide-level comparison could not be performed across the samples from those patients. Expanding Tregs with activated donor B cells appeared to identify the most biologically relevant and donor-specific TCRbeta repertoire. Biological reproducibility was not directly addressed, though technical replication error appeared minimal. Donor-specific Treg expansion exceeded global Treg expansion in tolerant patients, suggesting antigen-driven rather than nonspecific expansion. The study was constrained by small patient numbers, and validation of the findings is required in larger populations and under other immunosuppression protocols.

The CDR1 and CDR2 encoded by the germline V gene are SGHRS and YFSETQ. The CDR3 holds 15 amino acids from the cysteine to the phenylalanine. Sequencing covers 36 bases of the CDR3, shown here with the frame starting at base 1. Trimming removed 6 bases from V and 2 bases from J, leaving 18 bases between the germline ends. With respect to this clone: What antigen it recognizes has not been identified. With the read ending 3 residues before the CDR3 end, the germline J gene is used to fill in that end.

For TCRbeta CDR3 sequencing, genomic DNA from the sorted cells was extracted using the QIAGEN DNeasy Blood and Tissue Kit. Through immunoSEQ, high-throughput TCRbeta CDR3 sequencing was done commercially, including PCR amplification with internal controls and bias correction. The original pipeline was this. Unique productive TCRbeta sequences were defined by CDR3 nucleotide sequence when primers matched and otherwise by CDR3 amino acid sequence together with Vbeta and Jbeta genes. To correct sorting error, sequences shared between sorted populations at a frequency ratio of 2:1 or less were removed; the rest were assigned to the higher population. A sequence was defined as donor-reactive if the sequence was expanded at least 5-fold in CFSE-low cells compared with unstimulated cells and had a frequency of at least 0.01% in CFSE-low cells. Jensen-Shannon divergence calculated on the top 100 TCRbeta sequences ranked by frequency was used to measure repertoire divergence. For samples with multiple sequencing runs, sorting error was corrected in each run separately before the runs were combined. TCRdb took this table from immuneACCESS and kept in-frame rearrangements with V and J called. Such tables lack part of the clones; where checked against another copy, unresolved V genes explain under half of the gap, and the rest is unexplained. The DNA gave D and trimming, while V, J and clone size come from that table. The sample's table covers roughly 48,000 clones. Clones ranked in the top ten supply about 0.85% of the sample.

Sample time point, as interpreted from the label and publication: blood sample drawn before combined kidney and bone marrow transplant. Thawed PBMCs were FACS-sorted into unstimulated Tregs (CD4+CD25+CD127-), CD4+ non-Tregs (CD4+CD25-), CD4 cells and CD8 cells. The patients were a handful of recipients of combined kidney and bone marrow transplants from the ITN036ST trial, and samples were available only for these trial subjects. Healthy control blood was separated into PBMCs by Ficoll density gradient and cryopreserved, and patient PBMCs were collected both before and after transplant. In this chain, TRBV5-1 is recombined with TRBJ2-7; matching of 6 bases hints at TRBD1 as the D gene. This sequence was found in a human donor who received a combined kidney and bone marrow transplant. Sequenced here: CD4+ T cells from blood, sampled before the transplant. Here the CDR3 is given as CASNPLPGAPYEQYF. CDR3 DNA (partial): TGCGCCAGCAACCCCCTCCCAGGGGCCCCCTACGAG. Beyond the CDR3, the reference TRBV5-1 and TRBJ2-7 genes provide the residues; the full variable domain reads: KAGVTQTPRYLIKTRGQQVTLSCSPISGHRSVSWYQQTPGQGLQFLFEYFSETQRNKGNFPGRFSGRQFSNSRSEMNVSTLELGDSALYLCASNPLPGAPYEQYFGPGTRLTVT.